This T cell receptor beta chain is drawn from a study of shared clonotypes between healthy human individuals. The V gene's germline CDR1 is MNHEY and CDR2 SMNVEV (reference sequence). The CDR3 contains 13 residues. Trimming cost V 10 bases and J 5 bases; bases outside gene matches: 8. Clones were read by immunoSEQ multiplex PCR, and TCRdb kept only the in-frame ones, dropping some. The data show approximately 470,000 clones, roughly 80% seen once. Of note for this clone: As yet, its antigen is unknown.

General observations from the study: In having few donors, the study represented limited genetic and exposure-history diversity. Researchers sampled blood only, noting tissue repertoires likely differ.

The TCR was taken from a woman in her forties in good health. Some clones in this sample may be carry-over from other donors' samples. The sample consisted of PBMCs. The rearrangement uses TRBV27 and TRBJ2-1; TRBD2 agrees at 7 bases. CDR3 sequence reads: CATRGLADNEQFF. CDR3 bases: TGTGCCACCAGAGGGCTAGCGGACAATGAGCAGTTCTTC.